This T cell receptor (beta chain) originates from a study of metastatic and nonmetastatic thyroid tumors. Across the study: The comparison covered peripheral blood and tumor or nodule tissue in malignant and benign thyroid patients.

Study results and caveats: For both blood and tumor, malignant thyroid tumors reportedly showed significantly higher TCR beta diversity than benign nodules did.

In the study's own analysis: The distant-metastasis classifier for papillary thyroid cancer was built from CDR3 differences across clinicopathological groups. TCRdb used MiXCR to call clones anew from the PCR reads. These V and J calls are TCRdb output, not the study's own analysis. Altogether 55,000 or so clones are present, over 15% being singletons, with the ten largest covering almost 3%. The V and J ends lost 5 bases and 5 bases, in that order; junction bases with no gene match: 11. There are 16 residues in the CDR3. Germline-derived CDR1 and CDR2 are MNHEY and SMNVEV (reference sequence). This clone showed up many times. Its matching antigen is unknown. All patients were treatment-naive before thyroid surgery.

The TCR comes from a female donor with papillary thyroid cancer or a benign thyroid nodule (not recorded which). Some clones in this sample may be carry-over from other donors' samples. The sequenced material came from blood. The rearrangement uses TRBV27 and TRBJ2-1; 8 nucleotides match TRBD2. The CDR3: CASSTLFGRVNNEQFF. The CDR3 nucleotides are TGTGCCAGCAGTACCCTTTTCGGGAGGGTAAACAATGAGCAGTTCTTC.